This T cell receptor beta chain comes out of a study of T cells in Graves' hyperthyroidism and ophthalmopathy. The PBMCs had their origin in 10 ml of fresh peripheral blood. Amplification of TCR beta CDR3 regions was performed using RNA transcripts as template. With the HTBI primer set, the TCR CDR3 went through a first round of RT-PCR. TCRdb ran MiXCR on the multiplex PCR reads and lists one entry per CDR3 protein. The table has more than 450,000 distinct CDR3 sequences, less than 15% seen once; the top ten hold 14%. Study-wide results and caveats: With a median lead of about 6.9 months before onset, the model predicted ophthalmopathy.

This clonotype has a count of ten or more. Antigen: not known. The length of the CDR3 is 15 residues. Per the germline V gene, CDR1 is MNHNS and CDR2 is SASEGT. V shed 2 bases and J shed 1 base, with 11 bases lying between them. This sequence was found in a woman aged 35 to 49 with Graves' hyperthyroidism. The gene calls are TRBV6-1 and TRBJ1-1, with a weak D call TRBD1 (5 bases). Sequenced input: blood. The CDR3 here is CASSEPDIKNTEAFF. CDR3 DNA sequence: TGTGCCAGCAGTGAACCGGACATAAAGAACACTGAAGCTTTCTTT.